The clone carrying this T cell receptor beta chain was found a few times. The target antigen is unknown. TCRdb reprocessed the 5' RACE reads with MiXCR, giving one entry per CDR3 protein. The sample shows fewer than 350,000 distinct CDR3 sequences, about 8.3% of them seen only once. This sample is part of a study of identical twins. The CDR3 is 16 amino acids. V lost 4 bases, J lost 1 base, and 13 bases lay in between. Germline CDR1 LGHNA, CDR2 YNFKEQ. General observations from the study: The models systematically underestimated how much out-of-frame TCR alpha was shared in monozygotic twins.

The same data also went into a second study, on yellow fever vaccine responses in identical twins.

The sequencing input was memory (CD45RO+) T cells sorted from blood. This receptor was taken from a woman in her late teens or twenties in good health. V gene TRBV4-2 combines with J gene TRBJ2-2, with D perhaps matching TRBD2 (6 bases). The CDR3 region has the DNA TGTGCCAGCAGCCGATCCCGGAGGGAGAACACCGGGGAGCTGTTTTTT. It specifies CASSRSRRENTGELFF.